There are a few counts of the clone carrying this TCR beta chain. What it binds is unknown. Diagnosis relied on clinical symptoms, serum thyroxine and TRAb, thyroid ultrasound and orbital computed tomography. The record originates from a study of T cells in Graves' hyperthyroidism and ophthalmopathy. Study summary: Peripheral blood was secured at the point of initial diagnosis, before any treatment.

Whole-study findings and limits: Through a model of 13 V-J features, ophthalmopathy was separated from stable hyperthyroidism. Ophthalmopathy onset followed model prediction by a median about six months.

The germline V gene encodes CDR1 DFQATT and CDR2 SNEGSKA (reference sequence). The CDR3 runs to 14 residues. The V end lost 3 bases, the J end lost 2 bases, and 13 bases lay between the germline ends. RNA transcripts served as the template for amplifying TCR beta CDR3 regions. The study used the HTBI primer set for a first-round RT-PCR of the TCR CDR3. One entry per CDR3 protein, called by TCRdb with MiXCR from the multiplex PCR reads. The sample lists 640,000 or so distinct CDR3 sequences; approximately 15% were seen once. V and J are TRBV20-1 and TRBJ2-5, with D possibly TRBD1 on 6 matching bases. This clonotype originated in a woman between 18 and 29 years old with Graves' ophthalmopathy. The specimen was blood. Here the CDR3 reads CSARDSLIQETQYF. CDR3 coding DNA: TGCAGTGCTAGGGACAGTTTAATTCAAGAGACCCAGTACTTC.